This T cell receptor (beta chain) was profiled in a study of T cell changes during pregnancy in multiple sclerosis. Germline V gene lookup returns CDR1 MNHEY and CDR2 SMNVEV (reference sequence). Trimming pared 11 bases from V and 4 bases from J, leaving 17 bases between. This CDR3 region has 14 residues. The protocol was immunoSEQ multiplex PCR, while the TCRdb copy is restricted to in-frame clones and leaves out a portion. The sample consists of around 30,000 clones, around 90% of them appearing once. The clonotype originates from a female donor with multiple sclerosis, enrolled in a pregnancy study. The chain carries TRBV27 and TRBJ1-4; D is ambiguous. The source was CD8+ T cells from peripheral blood mononuclear cells, collected before pregnancy. CDR3 bases: TGTGCCGGTCAAGATTACAGCCTTAATGAAAAACTGTTTTTT. Protein: CAGQDYSLNEKLFF.